This entry features one T cell receptor (beta chain) sequence. This clonotype was observed many times. What antigen it recognizes has not been identified. No much larger clone exists at a distance of one base, and base qualities are not known. TCRdb shows the sequencer as Illumina MiSeq. Quantitative 5'-RACE with molecular barcodes was the method used to prepare the TCR beta libraries. Processing in the source paper ran as follows. Disease-linked TCR variants were identified with a new computational method built on a probabilistic model of VDJ rearrangement. In TCRdb, the public reads were trimmed at Q25 with fastp and aligned with MiXCR, with productive beta chains retained. Merged by CDR3 protein, the rows form single entries marked with the most common genes and DNA. These V and J calls originate from TCRdb's pipeline instead of the authors' own analysis. Within this sample are approximately 35,000 distinct CDR3 sequences, with approximately 15% of them counted one time only. Of the sample, about a third is held by the ten largest clones.

Including cysteine and phenylalanine, the CDR3 has 12 amino acids. Left in the record is the CDR3 DNA by itself, 36 bases read in frame from the first base. The germline V gene supplies CDR1 SGDLS and CDR2 YYNGEE. Trimming takes 4 bases from V and 1 base from J, and the germline ends sit 2 bases apart. These data belong to a study of CD8 T cells in ankylosing spondylitis (dated by TCRdb to the late 2010s). For the study in its entirety: The study set out to find disease-linked TCR variants by profiling T cell receptor beta repertoires in ankylosing spondylitis patients and healthy donors. In total, the full study cohort was made up of nearly 110 healthy donors and approximately 27 ankylosing spondylitis patients. Peripheral blood was sampled, and synovial fluid was also collected from ankylosing spondylitis patients.

The investigation overall reported the following: The disease-linked clones were reported as significantly enriched in matched synovial fluid samples from ankylosing spondylitis patients. The disease-linked clones had a CD8+ phenotype and were found at relatively low frequencies in peripheral blood. A TCR beta motif made up of about eight highly homologous amino acid variants appeared to be characteristic of blood from ankylosing spondylitis patients. Some of the motif variants had been reported before in the synovial fluid and blood of reactive arthritis patients, a finding that suggests common disease-initiation mechanisms.

The material sequenced was blood. This chain joins TRBV9 to TRBJ2-2, with no confident D gene call. This clonotype was sampled from a male donor with ankylosing spondylitis or in good health (not recorded which). The CDR3 protein sequence reads: CASSRNTGELFF. The DNA sequence is as follows: TGTGCCAGCAGCCGGAACACCGGGGAGCTGTTTTTT.